Following are 14 T cell receptor beta chains from one sample sequenced in a study of monozygotic twins with inflammatory bowel disease. TCRdb re-called the 5' RACE reads; one entry per CDR3 protein, DNA not given. This sample carries nearly 450,000 distinct CDR3 sequences, with roughly 2.2% going to the ten biggest clones. Sequencing was done on a sample of blood. These receptors all come from a human donor with ulcerative colitis or Crohn's disease, or a healthy co-twin of an affected twin (not recorded which).

This chain joins TRBV9 and TRBJ2-5; the D call of TRBD1 rests on TCRdb alone, since no DNA is present to check it. Germline CDR1 reads SGDLS; CDR2 reads YYNGEE. CDR3 length: 18 residues. The CDR3 protein is CASSVYGQGDLFQETQYF.

The CDR3 region is CASSTGITDTQYF. The genes are TRBV19 and TRBJ2-3. CDR1 and CDR2 (germline): LNHDA, SQIVND (reference sequence). The CDR3 is 13 amino acids.

The chain recombines TRBV29-1 with TRBJ2-7; with no DNA, the TCRdb D assignment of TRBD1 cannot be verified. Looked up from germline, CDR1 is SQVTM and CDR2 is ANQGSEA. This CDR3 contains 15 residues. CDR3 in amino acids: CSVEASGTGPYEQYF.

CDR3 region: CAWTQGRGSYEQYF. The gene calls are TRBV30 and TRBJ2-7; checking the TCRdb D call of TRBD1 is not possible without DNA. This CDR3 has 14 amino acids. The germline gives CDR1 GTSNPN, CDR2 SVGIG (reference sequence).

V and J are TRBV19 and TRBJ1-1; checking the TCRdb D call of TRBD1 is not possible without DNA. The CDR3 length is 14 residues. Looked up from germline, CDR1 is LNHDA and CDR2 is SQIVND (reference sequence). CDR3 sequence reads: CASRTGELHTEAFF.

The rearrangement uses TRBV7-3 and TRBJ2-1; the D call of TRBD2 rests on TCRdb alone, since no DNA is present to check it. Germline-derived CDR1 and CDR2 are SGHTA and FQGTGA. The CDR3 loop spans 13 amino acids. The CDR3 loop is CASSFTGGDEQFF.

The V and J genes are TRBV5-1 and TRBJ2-3; the D call from TCRdb, TRBD2, cannot be confirmed without DNA. Germline V gene lookup returns CDR1 SGHRS and CDR2 YFSETQ. This CDR3 spans 16 amino acids. CDR3 protein: CASSLVADPRTGTQYF. The full variable domain, completed using reference TRBV5-1 and TRBJ2-3, is KAGVTQTPRYLIKTRGQQVTLSCSPISGHRSVSWYQQTPGQGLQFLFEYFSETQRNKGNFPGRFSGRQFSNSRSEMNVSTLELGDSALYLCASSLVADPRTGTQYFGPGTRLTVL.

The chain is built from TRBV7-2 and TRBJ2-6. CDR3 length: 13 residues. Germline V gives CDR1 SGHTA, CDR2 FQGNSA. CDR3 sequence: CASRQSGANVLTF. The full variable domain, its missing parts supplied by reference TRBV7-2 and TRBJ2-6, is GAGVSQSPSNKVTEKGKDVELRCDPISGHTALYWYRQSLGQGLEFLIYFQGNSAPDKSGLPSDRFSAERTGGSVSTLTIQRTQQEDSAVYLCASRQSGANVLTFGAGSRLTVL.

V is TRBV18 and J is TRBJ2-6; with no DNA, the TCRdb D assignment of TRBD1 cannot be verified. Germline V gene data show CDR1 as KGHSH and CDR2 as LQKENI. The CDR3 contains 14 residues. The CDR3: CASSPGGGANVLTF.

V is TRBV5-1 and J is TRBJ1-6. The germline V gene encodes CDR1 SGHRS and CDR2 YFSETQ. The CDR3 runs 16 residues. This chain's CDR3 is CASSPVSRSYNSPLHF. The complete variable domain, with remaining parts taken from reference TRBV5-1 and TRBJ1-6, reads KAGVTQTPRYLIKTRGQQVTLSCSPISGHRSVSWYQQTPGQGLQFLFEYFSETQRNKGNFPGRFSGRQFSNSRSEMNVSTLELGDSALYLCASSPVSRSYNSPLHFGNGTRLTVT.

CDR3 in amino acids: CASYGRGNGYTF. This chain uses TRBV6-6 with TRBJ1-2; TCRdb's D gene call, TRBD1, goes unchecked for lack of DNA. The CDR3 totals 12 residues. The germline V gene has CDR1 MNHNY and CDR2 SVGAGI (reference sequence).

The chain employs TRBV7-2 and TRBJ2-5; TCRdb lists TRBD1, though no DNA is available to test this call. Germline values: CDR1 SGHTA, CDR2 FQGNSA. This CDR3 contains 17 residues. CDR3 sequence: CASSLAAAAPGWETQYF. The variable domain in full, with the rest retrieved from reference TRBV7-2 and TRBJ2-5, is GAGVSQSPSNKVTEKGKDVELRCDPISGHTALYWYRQSLGQGLEFLIYFQGNSAPDKSGLPSDRFSAERTGGSVSTLTIQRTQQEDSAVYLCASSLAAAAPGWETQYFGPGTRLLVL.

The genes are TRBV13 and TRBJ2-5; the TCRdb call, TRBD2, lacks DNA for checking. The CDR3 spans 15 residues. Germline V lookup: CDR1 PRHDT, CDR2 FYEKMQ (reference sequence). CDR3 amino acids: CASSFVPSGEETQYF.

The gene calls are TRBV6-2 or TRBV6-3 and TRBJ1-5; no DNA is available, so the TRBD1 call from TCRdb remains unchecked. The length of the CDR3 is 18 residues. Germline CDR1 reads MNHEY; CDR2 reads SVGEGT. CDR3 loop: CASSQARRTAGTNQPQHF.